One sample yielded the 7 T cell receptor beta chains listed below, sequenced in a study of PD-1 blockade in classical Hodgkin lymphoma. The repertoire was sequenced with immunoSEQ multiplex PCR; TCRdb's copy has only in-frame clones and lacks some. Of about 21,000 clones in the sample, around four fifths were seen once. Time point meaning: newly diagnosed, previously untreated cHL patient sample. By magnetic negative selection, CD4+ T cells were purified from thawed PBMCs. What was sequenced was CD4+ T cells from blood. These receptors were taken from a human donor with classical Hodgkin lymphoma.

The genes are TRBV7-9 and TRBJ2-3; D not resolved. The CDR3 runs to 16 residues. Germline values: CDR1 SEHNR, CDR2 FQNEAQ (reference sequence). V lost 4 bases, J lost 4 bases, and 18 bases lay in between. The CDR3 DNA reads TGTGCCAGCAGCTCACGGGTGAGGTTAGGTTCAGATACGCAGTATTTT. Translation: CASSSRVRLGSDTQYF.

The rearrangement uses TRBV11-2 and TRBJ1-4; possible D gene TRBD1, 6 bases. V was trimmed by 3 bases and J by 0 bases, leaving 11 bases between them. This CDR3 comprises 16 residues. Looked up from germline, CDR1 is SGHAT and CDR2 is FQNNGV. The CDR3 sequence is CASSFGQLATNEKLFF. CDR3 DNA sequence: TGTGCCAGCAGCTTCGGACAGTTAGCAACTAATGAAAAACTGTTTTTT.

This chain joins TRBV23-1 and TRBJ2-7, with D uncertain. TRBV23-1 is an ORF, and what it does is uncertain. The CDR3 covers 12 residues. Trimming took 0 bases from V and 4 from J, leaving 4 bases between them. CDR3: CASSQSGYEQYF. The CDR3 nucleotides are TGCGCCAGCAGTCAATCGGGGTACGAGCAGTACTTC.

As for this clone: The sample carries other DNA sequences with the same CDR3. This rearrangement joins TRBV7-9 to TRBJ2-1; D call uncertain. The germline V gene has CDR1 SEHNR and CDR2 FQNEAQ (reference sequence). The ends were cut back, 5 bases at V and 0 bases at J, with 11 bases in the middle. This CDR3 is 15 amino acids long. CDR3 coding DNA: TGTGCCAGCAGCCTGAGTGCGAGCTCCTACAATGAGCAGTTCTTC. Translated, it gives CASSLSASSYNEQFF. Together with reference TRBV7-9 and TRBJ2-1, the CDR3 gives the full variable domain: DTGVSQNPRHKITKRGQNVTFRCDPISEHNRLYWYRQTLGQGPEFLTYFQNEAQLEKSRLLSDRFSAERPKGSFSTLEIQRTEQGDSAMYLCASSLSASSYNEQFFGPGTRLTVL.

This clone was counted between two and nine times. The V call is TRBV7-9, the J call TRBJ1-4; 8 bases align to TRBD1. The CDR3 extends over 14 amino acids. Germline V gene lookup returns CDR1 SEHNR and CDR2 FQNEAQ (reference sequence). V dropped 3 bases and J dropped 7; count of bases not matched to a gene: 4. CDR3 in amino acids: CASSLDRVAEKLFF. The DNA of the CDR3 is TGTGCCAGCAGCTTGGACAGGGTCGCTGAAAAACTGTTTTTT.

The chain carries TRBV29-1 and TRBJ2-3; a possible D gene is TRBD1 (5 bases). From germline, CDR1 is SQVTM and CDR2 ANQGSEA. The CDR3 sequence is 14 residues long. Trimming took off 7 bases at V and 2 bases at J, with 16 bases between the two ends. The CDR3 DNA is TGCAGCGCCCCCATAGGGGCCGTCACAGATACGCAGTATTTT. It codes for CSAPIGAVTDTQYF.

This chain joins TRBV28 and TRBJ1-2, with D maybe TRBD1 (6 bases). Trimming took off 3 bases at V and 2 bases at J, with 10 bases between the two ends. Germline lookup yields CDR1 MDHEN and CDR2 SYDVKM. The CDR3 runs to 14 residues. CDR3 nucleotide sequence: TGTGCCAGCAGTTTGGGACAAGAGAACTATGGCTACACCTTC. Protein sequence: CASSLGQENYGYTF.